This TCR beta chain stems from a study of spatial heterogeneity in lung cancer. About the study: The count of detected beta-chain sequences consistently exceeded that of alpha-chain sequences. Findings of the study overall: Within tumors, counts of expanded alpha and beta TCRs tracked tumor mutation counts.

TCRdb processed the 5' RACE reads anew with MiXCR; each CDR3 protein has one entry. The sample carries some 3,800 distinct CDR3 sequences, 9.4% recorded once. The time point: sample taken at primary tumor resection. Unsorted whole RNA samples from tumor, nontumor lung or frozen PBMC were sequenced. Germline V gene data show CDR1 as LNHNV and CDR2 as YYDKDF (reference sequence). The CDR3 spans 16 residues. Germline trimming cut 1 base from V and 1 base from J; bases unmatched to any gene: 5. About this clonotype: Its matching antigen is unknown. This beta chain represents an off-target read in a library built for alpha chains; its size is of limited meaning.

Material: lung tumor tissue, obtained at surgery. This sequence originates from a male donor with early-stage non-small cell lung cancer. This rearrangement joins TRBV15 to TRBJ2-3; 7 bases are a match to TRBD1. The CDR3 region has the DNA TGTGCCACCAGCAGAGGCGGACAGGCTGGCACAGATACGCAGTATTTT. The encoded protein is CATSRGGQAGTDTQYF.